This T cell receptor beta chain was obtained from a study of OX40 agonist ivuxolimab in advanced cancers. About the research overall: As their treatment, patients were administered ivuxolimab, an agonistic anti-OX40 (CD134) antibody. Having had anti-PD-1, anti-PD-L1 or anti-CTLA-4 therapy before was allowed, and roughly 39% had some. Administration of intravenous ivuxolimab to patients occurred every 2 weeks at 0.01 to 10 mg/kg. Study observations and caveats: The average count of expanded clones was higher among CD8+ T cells than among CD4+.

V was cut by 0 bases and J by 3 bases, with 9 bases left in between. This CDR3 comprises 15 residues. The germline V gene encodes CDR1 MRHNA and CDR2 SNTAGT. TCRdb's copy holds only in-frame clones and misses some; the assay was immunoSEQ multiplex PCR. The sample carries 80,000 or so clones, approximately 87% recorded once. To note about this clone: Its specificity is unknown.

The TCR was taken from an adult with an advanced solid tumor such as melanoma, head and neck, liver or kidney cancer. The chain combines TRBV6-4 with TRBJ1-5, with D maybe TRBD1 (6 bases). The sample was CD4+ or CD8+ T cells sorted from blood, taken in a trial of the OX40 agonist ivuxolimab. Written as DNA, the CDR3 is TGTGCCAGCAGTGACTCGAACAGGGACAATCAGCCCCAGCATTTT. As protein: CASSDSNRDNQPQHF.